Below are 5 T cell receptor beta chains sequenced from a single sample in a study of blood T cell repertoires in COVID-19 (dated by TCRdb to 2020 to 2022). Library generation was performed with the immunoSEQ multiplex PCR assay. Not all clones reach the TCRdb copy of this immuneACCESS table, which keeps in-frame sequences only. Checked studies attribute under half of the gap to unresolved V genes and leave the rest unexplained. In all, the sample holds a few hundred thousand clones, and over 75% of those were seen once. 7% to 8.5% of the sample goes to the ten largest clones. The source material was PBMCs or T cells enriched from blood (not recorded which). The source of these receptors is a woman in her 40s with acute COVID-19.

This clone occurred once. The chain recombines TRBV27 with TRBJ2-2; tentatively, D is TRBD2 (5 bases). Germline-derived CDR1 and CDR2 are MNHEY and SMNVEV (reference sequence). V lost 5 bases to trimming and J lost 6 bases, with 16 bases between them. This CDR3 spans 15 amino acids. As DNA, the CDR3 is TGTGCCAGCAGTCTTCAACTCGGCGGGTCCGGGGAGCTGTTTTTT. Amino acids: CASSLQLGGSGELFF.

The chain links TRBV4-3 to TRBJ1-6; a weak D match, TRBD1 (5 bases). Trimming removed 0 bases at V and 10 bases at J, with 16 bases between. The V gene's germline CDR1 is LGHNA and CDR2 YSLEER. There are 16 residues in the CDR3. DNA of the CDR3: TGCGCCAGCAGCCAAGATCTCCCCAGCCAGGGATCACCCCTCCACTTT. This codes for CASSQDLPSQGSPLHF.

This rearrangement joins TRBV18 to TRBJ2-2; 8 bases line up with TRBD2. The trim removed 2 bases at V and 5 bases at J, leaving 7 bases unmatched. The CDR3 contains 16 residues. Germline V lookup: CDR1 KGHSH, CDR2 LQKENI. The CDR3 region has the DNA TGTGCCAGCTCACCAAGCAGCGGGAGTGTAACCGGGGAGCTGTTTTTT. It encodes CASSPSSGSVTGELFF.

The rearrangement uses TRBV11-3 and TRBJ2-1, with D possibly TRBD2 on 6 matching bases. The CDR3 runs to 16 residues. Germline CDR1 SGHNT, CDR2 YENEEA. V lost 5 bases, J lost 6 bases, and 20 bases lay in between. CDR3 in amino acids: CASSLRGTDGFNEQFF. The CDR3 DNA sequence: TGTGCCAGCAGCCTCCGAGGGACTGATGGATTCAATGAGCAGTTCTTC.

V usage is TRBV6-1 and J usage is TRBJ1-5, with D perhaps matching TRBD1 (6 bases). V was shortened by 3 bases and J by 4 bases, with 16 bases between the two germline ends. CDR1 and CDR2 (germline): MNHNS, SASEGT. The CDR3 extends over 16 amino acids. The CDR3 coding sequence is TGTGCCAGCAGTGACTTAGTCGGACAGCTTAATCAGCCCCAGCATTTT. This translates into CASSDLVGQLNQPQHF.